This T cell receptor beta chain is drawn from a study of blood T cell repertoires in COVID-19. Authors' processing steps: Amplification of reference gene primers provided the estimated nucleated cell counts. Generated by immunoSEQ multiplex PCR, the TCRdb table keeps only in-frame clones and is missing some. V and J calls and clone size are those listed in that table; D and trimming were worked out from the DNA. The sample carries 200,000 to 250,000 clones, about 85% recorded once. This CDR3 is 17 amino acids long. Germline V gives CDR1 SGHAT, CDR2 FQNNGV. The V and J ends lost 6 bases and 3 bases, in that order; junction bases with no gene match: 13.

This rearrangement joins TRBV11-2 to TRBJ1-3; 8 bases fit TRBD1. The sample was peripheral blood. This TCR came from a woman aged 80 or over with active or convalescent COVID-19. The CDR3 coding sequence is TGTGCCAGCAGAGTCCGGGACAGGCCGGGAGATGGAAACACCATATATTTT. It is translated as CASRVRDRPGDGNTIYF.